The 14 T cell receptor beta chains below all came from one sample that was sequenced in a study of OX40 agonist ivuxolimab in advanced cancers. Only in-frame clones appear in the TCRdb table, and some are missing; sequencing was by immunoSEQ multiplex PCR. The sample carries some 40,000 clones, 90% to 95% recorded once. Specimen: CD4+ or CD8+ T cells sorted from blood, collected in a trial of the OX40 agonist ivuxolimab. Source of these receptors: an adult with an advanced solid tumor such as melanoma, head and neck, liver or kidney cancer.

This sequence joins TRBV28 and TRBJ1-3; D unclear. Germline assignment: CDR1 MDHEN and CDR2 SYDVKM. The CDR3 covers 14 residues. V lost 7 bases and J 0 bases, leaving 10 bases between the germline ends. The DNA for the CDR3 is TGTGCCAGCAAAGAGCAGAGCTCTGGAAACACCATATATTTT. This translates into CASKEQSSGNTIYF.

The CDR3 sequence is CASSEAGTGIRETQYF. DNA of the CDR3: TGTGCCAGCAGTGAAGCCGGGACAGGGATAAGAGAGACCCAGTACTTC. The V and J genes are TRBV6-1 and TRBJ2-5; 9 nucleotides line up with TRBD1. Germline lookup yields CDR1 MNHNS and CDR2 SASEGT. CDR3 length: 16 amino acids. V dropped 0 bases and J dropped 4; count of bases not matched to a gene: 6.

This sequence joins TRBV6-5 and TRBJ1-5; D is possibly TRBD1 (5 bases). Germline CDR1 and CDR2: MNHEY and SVGAGI. CDR3 size: 14 residues. The V gene lost 2 bases and the J gene lost 6 bases, with 11 bases spanning the gap. CDR3 DNA: TGTGCCAGCAGTTACGTGGGGGAGGGTCAGCCCCAGCATTTT. Translated: CASSYVGEGQPQHF.

This rearrangement joins TRBV14 to TRBJ1-2, with 9 bases fitting TRBD1. V dropped 1 base and J dropped 2; count of bases not matched to a gene: 8. This CDR3 is built from 17 residues. Germline loops: CDR1 SGHDN, CDR2 FVKESK. The CDR3 protein is CASSQVRTGDLNYGYTF. In DNA, the CDR3 is TGTGCCAGCAGCCAAGTTCGGACAGGGGATCTAAACTATGGCTACACCTTC.

This clone was counted between two and nine times. The gene calls are TRBV7-6 and TRBJ2-1; 8 bases fit TRBD2. J lost 0 bases, V lost 3 bases, and 4 bases had no gene match. Germline loops: CDR1 SGHVS, CDR2 FNYEAQ. The CDR3 totals 16 residues. As DNA, the CDR3 is TGTGCCAGCAGCTTTACTAGCGGTGACTCCTACAATGAGCAGTTCTTC. It encodes CASSFTSGDSYNEQFF.

V usage is TRBV28 and J usage is TRBJ1-2; D gene unclear. The germline V gene encodes CDR1 MDHEN and CDR2 SYDVKM. The CDR3 consists of 14 residues. The ends were cut back, 5 bases at V and 3 bases at J, with 13 bases in the middle. The CDR3 region has the DNA TGTGCCAGCAGTGGCGACTATACTTACTATGGCTACACCTTC. This sequence encodes CASSGDYTYYGYTF.

This clone has just a few counts. V gene TRBV29-1 combines with J gene TRBJ2-1; possible D gene TRBD1, 6 bases. Germline V gene lookup returns CDR1 SQVTM and CDR2 ANQGSEA. V dropped 7 bases and J dropped 6 bases, with 16 bases sitting between them. The CDR3 runs 13 residues. The CDR3 DNA follows: TGCAGCGGGACGGGACACCTAGTCAATGAGCAGTTCTTC. This codes for CSGTGHLVNEQFF.

Notes on this clone: Within the sample, other DNA sequences also encode this same CDR3. The V gene is TRBV19, the J gene TRBJ1-2, with D possibly matching TRBD1 (6 bases). The V gene's germline CDR1 is LNHDA and CDR2 SQIVND (reference sequence). The CDR3 totals 13 residues. V lost 3 bases and J lost 8, with 13 bases in between. CDR3 sequence reads: CASSMGGLGGYTF. The CDR3 DNA reads TGTGCCAGTAGTATGGGGGGCCTTGGCGGCTACACCTTC.

This rearrangement joins TRBV11-2 to TRBJ2-7, with TRBD2 identical over 8 bases. Per the germline V gene, CDR1 is SGHAT and CDR2 is FQNNGV. The CDR3 covers 14 residues. Trimming took 5 bases from V and 4 from J; bases not matched to a gene: 7. CDR3 nucleotides: TGTGCCAGCAGCCCCAGCGGGAGTTTTTACGAGCAGTACTTC. Its protein is CASSPSGSFYEQYF.

V usage is TRBV18 and J usage is TRBJ2-1; D assignment may be TRBD1 or TRBD2 (6 bases each). The ends were cut back, 6 bases at V and 8 bases at J, with 17 bases in the middle. In germline, CDR1 is KGHSH, CDR2 LQKENI. The CDR3 length is 14 residues. CDR3: CASSTTGAGDEQFF. CDR3 coding DNA: TGTGCCAGCTCGACGACGGGGGCCGGGGATGAGCAGTTCTTC.

The chain is built from TRBV2 and TRBJ1-4; D is undetermined. The V end lost 6 bases, the J end lost 7 bases, and 18 bases lay between the germline ends. Germline loops: CDR1 SNHLY, CDR2 FYNNEI. CDR3 length equals 15 residues. Here the CDR3 reads CASRAHESASEKLFF. The CDR3 bases are TGTGCCAGCAGGGCCCACGAATCGGCGAGTGAAAAACTGTTTTTT.

The chain has TRBV6-5 and TRBJ1-1, with D unresolved. Germline V CDR1 and CDR2: MNHEY, SVGAGI. The V end lost 0 bases, the J end lost 3 bases, and 11 bases lay between the germline ends. CDR3 length: 15 residues. CDR3 sequence (DNA): TGTGCCAGCAGTTACTCGGCCATAAGTCACACTGAAGCTTTCTTT. Protein: CASSYSAISHTEAFF.

The chain carries TRBV6-5 and TRBJ2-7, with a weak D call TRBD2 (6 bases). The V gene lost 10 bases and the J gene lost 6 bases, with 10 bases spanning the gap. Germline V CDR1 and CDR2: MNHEY, SVGAGI. The CDR3 has 10 amino acids. CDR3 loop: CATGSFEQYF. The CDR3 DNA follows: TGTGCCACCGGGAGTTTCGAGCAGTACTTC.

The chain recombines TRBV6-5 with TRBJ1-1; D remains ambiguous. Looked up from germline, CDR1 is MNHEY and CDR2 is SVGAGI. The V gene lost 8 bases and the J gene lost 8 bases, with 12 bases spanning the gap. The CDR3 runs 11 residues. CDR3 coding DNA: TGTGCCAGCGGAAAAGGGCCCGAAGCTTTCTTT. Protein: CASGKGPEAFF.